This T cell receptor (beta chain) was sequenced during a study of T cell clones after liver transplantation. In the study overall: TCRbeta sequencing after a pre-transplant mixed lymphocyte reaction identified graft-donor-reactive clones, later tracked in post-transplant blood.

Some clones are missing from TCRdb's copy, which holds only in-frame ones; the method was immunoSEQ multiplex PCR. The table records about 47,000 clones, about 90% of them present only once. Germline assignment: CDR1 MGHRA and CDR2 YSYEKL. The length of the CDR3 is 13 residues. Trimming shortened V by 1 base and J by 5 bases, and 8 bases separated the two germline ends. Thawed unstimulated PBMCs were FACS-sorted by CD3, CD4 and CD8 into two populations. The chain links TRBV4-1 to TRBJ1-2; no clear D. The sample was CD8+ T cells from blood, taken 12 months after liver transplant. The sequence came from a human patient who received a liver transplant. Some T cells here may be from the graft donor. Here the CDR3 reads CASSQGVGYGYTF. The CDR3 coding sequence is TGCGCCAGCAGCCAAGGTGTGGGGTATGGCTACACCTTC.